The clone carrying this TCR beta chain came up once. This CDR3 is 14 amino acids long. Germline V gene data show CDR1 as LGHNA and CDR2 as YNFKEQ. Trimming shortened V by 2 bases and J by 5 bases, and 12 bases separated the two germline ends. These data originate in a study of cytomegalovirus exposure and HLA in healthy donors. Donors consisted of healthy bone marrow donors. PCR employed 60 Vbeta and 13 Jbeta primers. TCRdb's table, derived via immunoSEQ multiplex PCR, lists solely in-frame clones and lacks some. The sample lists 150,000 to 200,000 clones, approximately 80% occurring once. The rearrangement links TRBV4-2 to TRBJ1-1; D might be TRBD1 (5 bases). This receptor was identified in a male donor in good health and CMV-seronegative. The source material was PBMCs. In nucleotides, the CDR3 is TGTGCCAGCAGCCAACGCCAGGGAGGAACTGAAGCTTTCTTT. This translates into CASSQRQGGTEAFF.